This T cell receptor (beta chain) comes out of a study of blood T cell repertoires in COVID-19. Sequenced by immunoSEQ multiplex PCR; TCRdb stores in-frame clones only, minus some. The table includes roughly 190,000 clones, roughly 80% detected once. This clonotype was sampled from a woman in her seventies with COVID-19, enrolled during active disease. The sequenced sample was peripheral blood.

The CDR3 sequence is CASGRPLTPTSGGPPDTQYF. In DNA, the CDR3 is TGTGCTAGTGGTCGGCCCCTTACCCCCACTAGCGGGGGGCCCCCAGATACGCAGTATTTT. The gene calls are TRBV12-5 and TRBJ2-3; the match to TRBD2 covers 12 bases. The V gene's germline CDR1 is LGHNT and CDR2 FRNRAP. The CDR3 is 20 amino acids. The J segment lost 4 bases and the V segment lost 5 bases, leaving 19 bases of the junction unmatched.